This T cell receptor (beta chain) was identified during a study of blood T cell repertoires in COVID-19. Study context: COVID-19 samples collected from the United States, Italy and Spain covered acute and convalescent phases.

The age range of participants was 18 to 89 years, with residence in about two dozen US areas. As processed by the authors: The authors estimated nucleated cell counts from reference gene primer amplification. Profiled with immunoSEQ multiplex PCR; TCRdb holds only in-frame clones, not every one. D and trimming come from the DNA, and the V and J calls and clone size come from that table. The sample shows around 300,000 clones, over 85% of them seen only once. V shed 3 bases and J shed 8 bases, with 6 bases lying between them. This CDR3 comprises 11 residues. Sequenced input: PBMCs or T cells enriched from blood (not recorded which). The rearrangement links TRBV5-7 to TRBJ2-1, with no clear D. TRBV5-7 is an ORF, with its function uncertain. This TCR came from a woman aged 55-69 years who had recovered from COVID-19. The CDR3 nucleotides read TGTGCCAGCAGCTGTAGAGATGAGCAGTTCTTC. Translating it yields CASSCRDEQFF.